This T cell receptor beta chain originates from a study of cytomegalovirus exposure and HLA in healthy donors. Study-wide findings and caveats: Most sequenced TCRs were rare (though some public TCRs occurred in many donors).

It was with 60 Vbeta and 13 Jbeta primers that the PCR ran. As processed by the authors: In a later analysis, of tens of millions of unique beta chains, roughly 9.9 million appeared in at least two donors. TCRdb keeps only in-frame clones here, not all; method: immunoSEQ multiplex PCR. The DNA was the basis for D and trimming; V, J and clone size are from that table. The sample has fewer than 250,000 clones, over 60% seen once. Whereas donors were nominally healthy upon sampling, unrecorded immune exposures were probable. The CDR3 runs 16 residues. Germline CDR1 is MDHEN and CDR2 is SYDVKM. V was clipped by 3 bases and J by 2 bases; unmatched bases: 10. Regarding this clone: Its matching antigen is unknown.

Input material: PBMCs. The origin of this receptor is a woman in her 30s in good health and CMV-seropositive. This chain links TRBV28 with TRBJ2-7; 7 bases align to TRBD2. The CDR3 nucleotides read TGTGCCAGCAGTTTGCCCAGAGGTGGGGGGGCCTACGAGCAGTACTTC. Its translation is CASSLPRGGGAYEQYF.